This TCR beta chain was recorded in a study of CD8+ T cells in alopecia areata listed by TCRdb under 2018. Regarding the research as a whole: Treated patients were enrolled in an open-label pilot trial of oral tofacitinib, 5 to 10 mg twice daily, for moderate-to-severe alopecia areata. Patients stayed on tofacitinib for 6 to 18 months and then had 6 months of follow-up off drug so that delayed response and recurrence could be assessed. The SALT score, which quantifies the percentage of affected scalp surface area, was used to measure disease severity in treated patients. The study used high-throughput TCRbeta sequencing to examine T cell clonal expansion in alopecia areata, in both the C3H/HeJ mouse model and human patients. In humans, TCRbeta sequencing was performed on scalp tissue and on sorted CD4+ and CD8+ peripheral blood T cells from healthy controls and from patients with patchy or totalis/universalis alopecia areata. Patients on tofacitinib were biopsied at baseline and after 4 and 24 weeks of treatment, and several of the patients also had a later scalp biopsy. Scalp clonality was compared across normal scalp (n=4), patchy alopecia areata scalp (n=8), and alopecia totalis/universalis scalp (n=8). RNA was extracted with the PAXgene miRNA kit for fixed scalp, the miRNeasy kit for PBMCs, and the RNeasy kit for mouse skin. Amplification of TCRbeta CDR3 regions was done by immunoSEQ multiplex PCR using 35 Vbeta forward primers and 13 Jbeta reverse primers. The research as a whole found: Shared TCR sequences between patients were less evident than in mice, which may be partly attributable to HLA diversity in the patient population. Many expanded lesional clones were found to persist in scalp and blood during tofacitinib treatment, and relapse after treatment cessation may be partly explained by this persistence. With tofacitinib, both scalp clonality and the number of expanded CD8+ clones among the top 100 scalp clones went down significantly. Unlike mouse skin, which is dominated by gammadelta T cells, normal human skin has resident alphabeta T cells that are also sequenced, and this complicates analysis of the scalp TCR repertoire. Because the treated cohort was small and had only one nonresponder, larger studies are needed to examine links between baseline CD8+ expansion and response. Compared with normal scalp, lesional scalp, particularly in alopecia totalis/universalis, had higher clonality and more expanded CD8+ clones, which suggests antigenic drive.

From V the trimming removes 3 bases and from J it removes 14 bases, while the gene matches leave 8 bases of the junction unaccounted for. There are 14 amino acids in the CDR3, from cysteine to phenylalanine inclusive. Just CDR3 DNA is preserved here, 42 bases in frame from base 1. For CDR1 and CDR2, the germline V gene lists SGHRS and YFSETQ. Interpreted using the paper, the treatment or condition label stands for: oral pan-JAK inhibitor, 5-10 mg twice daily. Lesional scalp punch biopsies and peripheral blood were obtained from alopecia areata patients. PBMCs were separated by density centrifugation and stained for CD3, CD4 and CD8, after which CD4+ and CD8+ T cells were sorted on a FACSAria. Library preparation used the immunoSEQ multiplex PCR assay. RNA was extracted from all samples and reverse transcribed into cDNA as template for TCR sequencing. SuperScript III was used to make first-strand cDNA, primed with a 2:1 mix of oligo-dT and random hexamers. Amplification bias was assessed with a synthetic immune receptor repertoire, and residual bias was removed computationally. Turning to the authors' computational methods: Raw reads were preprocessed for error removal, and CDR3 was defined according to IMGT conventions as running from the conserved cysteine to phenylalanine. Clonality was computed as 1 minus the Shannon entropy, with the entropy normalized by log2 of the number of productive unique TCRs. Scalp TCRbeta sequences were cross-referenced with sorted blood CD4 and CD8 repertoires so that the CD4 or CD8 identity of scalp clones could be inferred. TCRdb mirrors the immuneACCESS table, restricted to in-frame sequences. Some clones are absent from its copies; in checked studies, under half trace to an unresolved V gene, and the reason for the others is unknown. V and J calls and clone size are those listed in that table; D and trimming were worked out from the DNA. Within this sample are a few hundred thousand clones, with roughly two fifths of them counted one time only. 0.48% of the sample is held by the ten biggest clonotypes.

Turning to this clone: Its antigen specificity is not known. No much larger clonotype is one base removed from it; base qualities were not supplied.

The clonotype was recovered from a human donor with alopecia areata. The V and J segments used are TRBV5-1 and TRBJ2-4; TRBD2 matches 13 bases in the middle. The sample here was CD4+ T cells sorted from blood, taken at approximately week 31, from a patient treated with tofacitinib. Here is the DNA: TGCGCCAGCAGCTCCGACGGACTAGCGGGAGCGAAGTACTTC. Its translation is CASSSDGLAGAKYF. Reference TRBV5-1 and TRBJ2-4 proteins supply the regions before and after the CDR3; the full variable domain is: KAGVTQTPRYLIKTRGQQVTLSCSPISGHRSVSWYQQTPGQGLQFLFEYFSETQRNKGNFPGRFSGRQFSNSRSEMNVSTLELGDSALYLCASSSDGLAGAKYFGAGTRLSVL.